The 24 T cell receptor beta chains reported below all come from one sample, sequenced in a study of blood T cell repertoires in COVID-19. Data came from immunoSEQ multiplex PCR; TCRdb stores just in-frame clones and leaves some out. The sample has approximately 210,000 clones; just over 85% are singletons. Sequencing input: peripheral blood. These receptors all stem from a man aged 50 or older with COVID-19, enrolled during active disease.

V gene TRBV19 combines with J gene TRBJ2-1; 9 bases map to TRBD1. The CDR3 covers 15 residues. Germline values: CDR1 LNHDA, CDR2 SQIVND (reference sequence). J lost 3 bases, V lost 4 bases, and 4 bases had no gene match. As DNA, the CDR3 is TGTGCCAGTAGTACGACAGGGGGAAGCTACAATGAGCAGTTCTTC. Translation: CASSTTGGSYNEQFF.

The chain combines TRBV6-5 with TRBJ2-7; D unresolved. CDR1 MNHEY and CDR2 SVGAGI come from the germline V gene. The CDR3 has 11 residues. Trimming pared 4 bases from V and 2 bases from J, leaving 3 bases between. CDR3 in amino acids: CASSSAYEQYF. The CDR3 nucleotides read TGTGCCAGCAGTTCGGCCTACGAGCAGTACTTC.

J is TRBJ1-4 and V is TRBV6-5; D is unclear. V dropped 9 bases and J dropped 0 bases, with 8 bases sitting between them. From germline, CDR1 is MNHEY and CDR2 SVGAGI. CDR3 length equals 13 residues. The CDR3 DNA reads TGTGCCAGGTCAACTGCAACTAATGAAAAACTGTTTTTT. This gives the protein CARSTATNEKLFF.

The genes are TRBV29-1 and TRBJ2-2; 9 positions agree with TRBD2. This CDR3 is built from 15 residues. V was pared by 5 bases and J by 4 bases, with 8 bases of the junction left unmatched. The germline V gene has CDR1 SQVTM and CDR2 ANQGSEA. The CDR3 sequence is CSVSAGGPGTGELFF. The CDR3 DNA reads TGCAGCGTTTCAGCGGGGGGCCCCGGCACCGGGGAGCTGTTTTTT.

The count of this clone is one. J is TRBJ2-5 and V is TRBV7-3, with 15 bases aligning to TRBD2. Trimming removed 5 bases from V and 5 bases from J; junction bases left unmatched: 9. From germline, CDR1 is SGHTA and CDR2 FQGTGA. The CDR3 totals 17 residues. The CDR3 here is CASSPGLAGGKPETQYF. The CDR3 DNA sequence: TGTGCCAGCAGCCCGGGACTAGCGGGGGGTAAGCCCGAGACCCAGTACTTC.

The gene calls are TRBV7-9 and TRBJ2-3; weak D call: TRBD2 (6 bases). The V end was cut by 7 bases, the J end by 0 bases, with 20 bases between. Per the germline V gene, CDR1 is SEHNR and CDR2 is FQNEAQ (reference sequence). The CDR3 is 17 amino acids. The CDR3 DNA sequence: TGTGCCAGCATACTTAAACCGGAGGGATTAAGCACAGATACGCAGTATTTT. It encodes CASILKPEGLSTDTQYF.

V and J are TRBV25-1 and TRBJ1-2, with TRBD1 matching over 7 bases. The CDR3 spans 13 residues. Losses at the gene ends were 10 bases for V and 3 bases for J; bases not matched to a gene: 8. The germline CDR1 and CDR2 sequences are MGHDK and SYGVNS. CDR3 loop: CATSGGQYYGYTF. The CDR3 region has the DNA TGTGCCACAAGTGGGGGACAGTACTATGGCTACACCTTC.

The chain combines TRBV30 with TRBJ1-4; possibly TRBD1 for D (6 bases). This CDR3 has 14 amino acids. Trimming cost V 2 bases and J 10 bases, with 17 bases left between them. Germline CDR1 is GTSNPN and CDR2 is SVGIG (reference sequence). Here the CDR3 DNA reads TGTGCCTGGAGTTCCACAGGGAAGGTCGGAAAACTGTTTTTT. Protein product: CAWSSTGKVGKLFF.

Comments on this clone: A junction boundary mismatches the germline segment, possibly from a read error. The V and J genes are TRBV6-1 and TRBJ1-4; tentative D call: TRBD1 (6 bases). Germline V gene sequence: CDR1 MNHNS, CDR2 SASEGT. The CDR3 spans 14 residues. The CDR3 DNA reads TGTGCCAGCAGAGAAGGGGGACTGGGTGAAAAACTGTTTTTT. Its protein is CASREGGLGEKLFF.

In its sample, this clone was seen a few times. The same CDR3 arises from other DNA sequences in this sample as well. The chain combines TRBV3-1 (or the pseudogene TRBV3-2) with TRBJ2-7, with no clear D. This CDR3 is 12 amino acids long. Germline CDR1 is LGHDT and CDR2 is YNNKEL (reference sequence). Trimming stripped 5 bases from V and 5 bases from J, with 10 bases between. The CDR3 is CASSSLEDEQYF. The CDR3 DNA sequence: TGTGCCAGCAGCTCCCTTGAGGACGAGCAGTACTTC.

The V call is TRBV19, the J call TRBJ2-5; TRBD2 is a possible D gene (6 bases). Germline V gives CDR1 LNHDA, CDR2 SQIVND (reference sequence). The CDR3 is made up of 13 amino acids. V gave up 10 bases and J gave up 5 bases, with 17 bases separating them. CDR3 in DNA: TGTGCCACAAAGCGGGCCAGCGGGGAGACCCAGTACTTC. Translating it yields CATKRASGETQYF. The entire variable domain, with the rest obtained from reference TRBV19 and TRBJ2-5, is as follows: DGGITQSPKYLFRKEGQNVTLSCEQNLNHDAMYWYRQDPGQGLRLIYYSQIVNDFQKGDIAEGYSVSREKKESFPLTVTSAQKNPTAFYLCATKRASGETQYFGPGTRLLVL.

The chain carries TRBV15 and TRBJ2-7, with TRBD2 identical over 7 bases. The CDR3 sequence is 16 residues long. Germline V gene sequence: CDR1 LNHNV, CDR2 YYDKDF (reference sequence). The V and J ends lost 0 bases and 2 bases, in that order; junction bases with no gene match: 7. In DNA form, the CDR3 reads TGTGCCACCAGCAGAGATTCAGGACTAGGGGCCTACGAGCAGTACTTC. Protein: CATSRDSGLGAYEQYF. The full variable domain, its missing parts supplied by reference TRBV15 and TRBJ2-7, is DAMVIQNPRYQVTQFGKPVTLSCSQTLNHNVMYWYQQKSSQAPKLLFHYYDKDFNNEADTPDNFQSRRPNTSFCFLDIRSPGLGDTAMYLCATSRDSGLGAYEQYFGPGTRLTVT.

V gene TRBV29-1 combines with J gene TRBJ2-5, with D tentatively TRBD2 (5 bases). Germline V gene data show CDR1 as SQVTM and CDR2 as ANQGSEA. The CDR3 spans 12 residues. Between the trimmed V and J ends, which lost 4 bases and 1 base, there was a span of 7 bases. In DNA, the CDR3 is TGCAGCGTTGGAGGGTTCCAAGAGACCCAGTACTTC. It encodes CSVGGFQETQYF.

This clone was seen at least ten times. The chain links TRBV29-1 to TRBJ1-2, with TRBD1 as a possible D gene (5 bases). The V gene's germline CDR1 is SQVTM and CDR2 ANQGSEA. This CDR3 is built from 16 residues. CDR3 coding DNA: TGCAGTACCCGGAGTACCAGGGATGGGGTTAACTATGGCTACACCTTC. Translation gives CSTRSTRDGVNYGYTF.

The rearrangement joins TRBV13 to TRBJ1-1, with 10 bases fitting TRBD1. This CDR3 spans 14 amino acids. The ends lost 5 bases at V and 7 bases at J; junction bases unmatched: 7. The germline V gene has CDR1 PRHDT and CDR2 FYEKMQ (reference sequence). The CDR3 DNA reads TGTGCCAGCAGCCCAAGGACAGGGGGAGGTGAAGCTTTCTTT. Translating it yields CASSPRTGGGEAFF.

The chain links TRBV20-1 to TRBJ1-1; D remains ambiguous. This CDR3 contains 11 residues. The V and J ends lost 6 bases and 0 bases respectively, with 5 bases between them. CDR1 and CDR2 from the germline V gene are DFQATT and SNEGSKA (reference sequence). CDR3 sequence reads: CSAGVNTEAFF. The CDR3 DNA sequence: TGCAGTGCCGGGGTGAACACTGAAGCTTTCTTT.

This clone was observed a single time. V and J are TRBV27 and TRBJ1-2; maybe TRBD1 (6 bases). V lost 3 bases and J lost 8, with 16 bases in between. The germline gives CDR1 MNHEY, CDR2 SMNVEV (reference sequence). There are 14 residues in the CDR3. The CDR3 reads CASSFSGGAQGYTF. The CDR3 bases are TGTGCCAGCAGTTTTTCGGGGGGCGCGCAGGGCTACACCTTC.

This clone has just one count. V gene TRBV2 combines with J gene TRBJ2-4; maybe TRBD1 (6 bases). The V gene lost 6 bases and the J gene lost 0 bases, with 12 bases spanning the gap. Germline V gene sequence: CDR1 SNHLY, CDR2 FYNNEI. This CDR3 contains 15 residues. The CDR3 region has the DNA TGTGCCAGCAGCGCCGACAGGTTAGCCAAAAACATTCAGTACTTC. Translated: CASSADRLAKNIQYF.

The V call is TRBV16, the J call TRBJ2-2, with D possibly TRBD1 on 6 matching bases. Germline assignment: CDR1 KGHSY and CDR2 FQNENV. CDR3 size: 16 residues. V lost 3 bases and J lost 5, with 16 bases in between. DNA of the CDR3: TGTGCCAGCAGCCATGGAGCCCCCCAGGGGACCGGGGAGCTGTTTTTT. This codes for CASSHGAPQGTGELFF.

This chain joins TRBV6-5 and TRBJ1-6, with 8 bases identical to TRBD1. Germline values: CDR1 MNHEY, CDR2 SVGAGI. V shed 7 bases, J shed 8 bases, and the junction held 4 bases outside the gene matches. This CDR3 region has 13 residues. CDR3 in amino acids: CASTPGGYSPLHF. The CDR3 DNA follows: TGTGCCAGCACGCCAGGGGGCTATTCACCCCTCCACTTT.

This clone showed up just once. In nucleotides, the CDR3 is TGTGCCAGCAGCTTAGCTCCGGACAGGGTAGCCGGGGAGCTGTTTTTT. Residues: CASSLAPDRVAGELFF. V is TRBV7-6 and J is TRBJ2-2; TRBD1 agrees at 8 bases. Germline CDR1 reads SGHVS; CDR2 reads FNYEAQ. The CDR3 consists of 16 residues. V trimming: 0 bases; J trimming: 6 bases; junction bases outside the gene matches: 6.

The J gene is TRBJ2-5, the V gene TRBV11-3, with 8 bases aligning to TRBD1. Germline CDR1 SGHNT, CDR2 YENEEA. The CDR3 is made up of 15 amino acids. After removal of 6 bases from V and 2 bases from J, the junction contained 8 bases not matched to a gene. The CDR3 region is CASSSGQGLQETQYF. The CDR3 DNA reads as TGTGCCAGCAGTTCCGGACAGGGTCTACAAGAGACCCAGTACTTC.

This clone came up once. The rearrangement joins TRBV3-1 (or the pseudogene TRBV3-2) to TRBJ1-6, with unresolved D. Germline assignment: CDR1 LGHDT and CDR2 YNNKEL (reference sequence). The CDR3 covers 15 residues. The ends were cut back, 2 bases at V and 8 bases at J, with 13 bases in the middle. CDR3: CASSQTTDTYSPLHF. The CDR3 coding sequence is TGTGCCAGCAGCCAAACAACAGATACCTATTCACCCCTCCACTTT.

The CDR3 loop reads CASSPPRTTQQYF. The CDR3, as DNA: TGTGCCAGCAGCCCCCCGCGGACTACGCAGCAGTACTTC. The genes are TRBV5-5 and TRBJ2-7, with D maybe TRBD2 (6 bases). V was pared by 4 bases and J by 8 bases, with 16 bases between. CDR3 size: 13 residues. Germline CDR1 and CDR2: SGHKS and YYEKEE (reference sequence).